These 32 T cell receptor beta chains came from one sample sequenced in a study of CD8+ T cells in alopecia areata. Sequencing used cDNA as its template, made by extracting RNA and reverse transcribing it. Assay used: immunoSEQ multiplex PCR; TCRdb lists only in-frame clones, some missing. The table lists about 190,000 clones, approximately 61% of them singletons. Treatment: oral pan-JAK inhibitor, 5-10 mg twice daily. The source was CD4+ T cells sorted from blood, collected at week 24, from a patient treated with tofacitinib. The receptors originated from a human donor with alopecia areata.

V is TRBV5-1 and J is TRBJ2-2; D gene unclear. V lost 2 bases and J 2 bases, leaving 1 base between the germline ends. The length of the CDR3 is 12 residues. Germline CDR1 is SGHRS and CDR2 is YFSETQ. The DNA for the CDR3 is TGCGCCAGCAGCTTTAACACCGGGGAGCTGTTTTTT. This sequence encodes CASSFNTGELFF.

This sequence joins TRBV29-1 and TRBJ2-7, with D perhaps TRBD1 (6 bases). Germline CDR1 is SQVTM and CDR2 is ANQGSEA. Deletions cut 4 bases from V and 0 bases from J, with 13 bases between. The CDR3 loop spans 14 amino acids. The CDR3 protein is CSVGDTRSSYEQYF. CDR3 sequence (DNA): TGCAGCGTTGGGGACACCAGGAGCTCCTACGAGCAGTACTTC.

The chain links TRBV5-1 to TRBJ2-7; D perhaps matches TRBD1 (6 bases). The CDR3 contains 15 residues. With 0 bases removed from V and 2 bases from J, the gap between germline ends came to 12 bases. Germline assignment: CDR1 SGHRS and CDR2 YFSETQ. For the CDR3, the DNA is TGCGCCAGCAGCTTGGTTGCAGGGGATACCTACGAGCAGTACTTC. It encodes CASSLVAGDTYEQYF.

This clone turned up a few times. This rearrangement joins TRBV7-2 to TRBJ2-7, with 9 nucleotides matching TRBD1. Per germline, CDR1 SGHTA and CDR2 FQGNSA. The CDR3 is 14 amino acids. J gave up 6 bases and V 6 bases, and 9 bases lay outside the gene matches. The CDR3, as DNA: TGTGCCAGCAGTGGGACAGGGAGTGAGGGCGAGCAGTACTTC. This sequence encodes CASSGTGSEGEQYF.

The rearrangement links TRBV19 to TRBJ1-1, with D perhaps TRBD1 (6 bases). V lost 3 bases to trimming and J lost 1 base, with 9 bases between them. Looked up from germline, CDR1 is LNHDA and CDR2 is SQIVND (reference sequence). This CDR3 has 14 amino acids. The CDR3 spells CASSITGQNTEAFF. The CDR3 region has the DNA TGTGCCAGTAGTATCACAGGGCAGAACACTGAAGCTTTCTTT.

The chain joins TRBV30 to TRBJ1-4; D might be TRBD1 (6 bases). This CDR3 contains 13 residues. Trimming shortened V by 5 bases and J by 5 bases, and 12 bases separated the two germline ends. Per germline, CDR1 GTSNPN and CDR2 SVGIG (reference sequence). The CDR3 region has the DNA TGTGCCTGGGGGCCGGGACACAATGAAAAACTGTTTTTT. Translation gives CAWGPGHNEKLFF.

The rearrangement joins TRBV27 to TRBJ2-5; maybe TRBD1 (6 bases). The CDR3 covers 15 residues. In germline, CDR1 is MNHEY, CDR2 SMNVEV (reference sequence). The germline V and J ends were trimmed by 2 bases and 1 base, with 11 bases remaining between them. CDR3 in amino acids: CASSLLPTGQETQYF. The CDR3 bases are TGTGCCAGCAGTTTACTTCCGACAGGCCAAGAGACCCAGTACTTC.

This chain uses TRBV29-1 with TRBJ1-1, with D uncertain. The length of the CDR3 is 13 residues. Germline values: CDR1 SQVTM, CDR2 ANQGSEA. Trimming removed 7 bases from V and 8 bases from J, with 20 bases in between. The CDR3 coding sequence is TGCAGCGATTCCCGGGCCTCGTCGGGGGAAGCTTTCTTT. Amino acid sequence: CSDSRASSGEAFF.

In this sample, this clone turned up once. The chain carries TRBV25-1 and TRBJ1-4; the D gene is possibly TRBD1 (5 bases). This CDR3 has 15 residues. Germline V gene data show CDR1 as MGHDK and CDR2 as SYGVNS. V shed 4 bases and J shed 5 bases, with 14 bases lying between them. Here the CDR3 reads CASSVALGPNEKLFF. The CDR3 DNA reads TGTGCCAGCAGTGTTGCTTTGGGGCCGAATGAAAAACTGTTTTTT.

The chain has TRBV9 and TRBJ2-3, with 10 nucleotides matching TRBD1. This CDR3 is built from 16 residues. The V gene end was trimmed by 3 bases and the J gene end by 4 bases; junction bases not matched to a gene: 8. Looked up from germline, CDR1 is SGDLS and CDR2 is YYNGEE. CDR3 nucleotides: TGTGCCAGCAGCGCGATCCCGGGACAGGGGTCAGATACGCAGTATTTT. Protein product: CASSAIPGQGSDTQYF.

This clone was detected only a few times. The chain employs TRBV19 and TRBJ2-1; the D is unclear. Trimming removed 11 bases from V and 3 bases from J, with 11 bases in between. The CDR3 extends over 12 amino acids. Per the germline V gene, CDR1 is LNHDA and CDR2 is SQIVND (reference sequence). Here the CDR3 reads CAVSGYYNEQFF. CDR3 coding DNA: TGTGCCGTGAGTGGGTACTACAATGAGCAGTTCTTC.

A remark on this clone: One end of the junction varies from germline; a read error may be responsible. The chain links TRBV15 to TRBJ2-5, with D unresolved. The length of the CDR3 is 11 residues. The germline V gene encodes CDR1 LNHNV and CDR2 YYDKDF (reference sequence). In DNA form, the CDR3 reads TGTACCACCAGCATACAAGAGACCCAGTACTTC. Amino acids: CTTSIQETQYF.

The V gene is TRBV6-5, the J gene TRBJ1-2; maybe TRBD1 (6 bases). This CDR3 contains 15 residues. The V end was cut by 6 bases, the J end by 8 bases, with 22 bases between. The germline gives CDR1 MNHEY, CDR2 SVGAGI. In nucleotides, the CDR3 is TGTGCCAGCAGCCTCGACTCAGGGGCCTGGAGGGGCTACACCTTC. This encodes CASSLDSGAWRGYTF.

The CDR3 DNA sequence: TGTGCCAGCAGCAGCGGGATCAGCAATCAGCCCCAGCATTTT. Its translation: CASSSGISNQPQHF. The genes are TRBV5-6 and TRBJ1-5; D is undetermined. The ends were cut back, 4 bases at V and 1 base at J, with 9 bases in the middle. Germline lookup yields CDR1 SGHDT and CDR2 YYEEEE. The CDR3 has 14 residues. Full variable domain (outside the CDR3, taken from reference TRBV5-6 and TRBJ1-5): DAGVTQSPTHLIKTRGQQVTLRCSPKSGHDTVSWYQQALGQGPQFIFQYYEEEERQRGNFPDRFSGHQFPNYSSELNVNALLLGDSALYLCASSSGISNQPQHFGDGTRLSIL.

The chain combines TRBV13 with TRBJ1-1; no reliable D call. The V gene lost 0 bases and the J gene lost 4 bases, with 6 bases spanning the gap. CDR1 PRHDT and CDR2 FYEKMQ come from the germline V gene (reference sequence). The CDR3 consists of 13 residues. CDR3 residues: CASSLGGSTEAFF. The CDR3 bases are TGTGCCAGCAGCTTAGGCGGGAGCACTGAAGCTTTCTTT.

The V gene is TRBV27, the J gene TRBJ2-5; 8 bases map to TRBD2. This CDR3 is built from 16 residues. Trimming cost V 0 bases and J 5 bases; bases outside gene matches: 8. Germline loops: CDR1 MNHEY, CDR2 SMNVEV (reference sequence). The CDR3 reads CASSLSHSRGGETQYF. CDR3 in DNA: TGTGCCAGCAGTTTATCCCACAGCCGCGGGGGGGAGACCCAGTACTTC.

The chain couples TRBV4-3 to TRBJ2-5; 7 bases map to TRBD1. CDR1 is LGHNA and CDR2 is YSLEER in the germline V gene. This CDR3 comprises 15 residues. Trimming at V came to 0 bases and at J to 1 base, leaving 2 bases not matched to a gene. The CDR3 DNA reads as TGCGCCAGCAGCCAAGAGAACAGGGGCCAAGAGACCCAGTACTTC. As protein: CASSQENRGQETQYF.

The chain joins TRBV14 to TRBJ1-2; D is unclear. Between the trimmed V and J ends, which lost 0 bases and 6 bases, there was a span of 8 bases. CDR3 length: 13 amino acids. From germline, CDR1 is SGHDN and CDR2 FVKESK. The CDR3 coding sequence is TGTGCCAGCAGCCAAGATTGGATGCATGGCTACACCTTC. This gives the protein CASSQDWMHGYTF.

This CDR3 reads CASSQDGATITNEQFF. In nucleotides, the CDR3 is TGCGCCAGCAGCCAAGATGGGGCTACAATCACCAATGAGCAGTTCTTC. This chain joins TRBV4-3 and TRBJ2-1; a weak D match, TRBD1 (5 bases). The CDR3 has 16 residues. The germline V gene encodes CDR1 LGHNA and CDR2 YSLEER. The ends were cut back, 0 bases at V and 6 bases at J, with 15 bases in the middle.

The chain uses TRBV4-3 and TRBJ2-7; possibly TRBD2 for D (6 bases). From germline, CDR1 is LGHNA and CDR2 YSLEER. Trimming took 8 bases from V and 2 from J, leaving 16 bases between them. CDR3 length equals 14 residues. The CDR3 DNA reads TGCGCCAGCGGAATGACGGGGGAACCCTACGAGCAGTACTTC. Translated: CASGMTGEPYEQYF.

There are a few counts of this clone. The gene calls are TRBV5-1 and TRBJ1-6, with 10 bases identical to TRBD1. The CDR3 has 16 amino acids. CDR1 is SGHRS, CDR2 YFSETQ, per germline. Losses at the gene ends were 4 bases for V and 5 bases for J; bases not matched to a gene: 6. The CDR3 DNA sequence: TGCGCCAGCAGCGCCGGGACAGGGGCAAATAATTCACCCCTCCACTTT. Its translation is CASSAGTGANNSPLHF.

The chain uses TRBV30 and TRBJ2-1; weak D call: TRBD1 (5 bases). V lost 0 bases and J 10 bases, leaving 16 bases between the germline ends. The CDR3 consists of 14 residues. CDR1 and CDR2 from the germline V gene are GTSNPN and SVGIG (reference sequence). The CDR3 protein is CAWSVRRGLGEQFF. Written as DNA, the CDR3 is TGTGCCTGGAGTGTAAGAAGGGGTTTAGGGGAGCAGTTCTTC.

The chain links TRBV30 to TRBJ1-2, with 10 nucleotides matching TRBD1. The J segment lost 8 bases and the V segment lost 3 bases, leaving 6 bases of the junction unmatched. There are 13 residues in the CDR3. From germline, CDR1 is GTSNPN and CDR2 SVGIG (reference sequence). The CDR3 sequence is CAWSRDRGQGYTF. The CDR3 DNA reads TGTGCCTGGAGCCGAGACAGGGGGCAAGGCTACACCTTC.

The J gene is TRBJ2-3, the V gene TRBV30; 14 bases match TRBD2. Trimming cost V 1 base and J 0 bases; bases outside gene matches: 18. The CDR3 loop spans 22 amino acids. Germline loops: CDR1 GTSNPN, CDR2 SVGIG (reference sequence). This CDR3 reads CAWSAEPRLAGGLGYSTDTQYF. As DNA, the CDR3 is TGTGCCTGGAGTGCCGAACCCAGACTAGCGGGGGGGCTCGGCTACAGCACAGATACGCAGTATTTT.

The rearrangement uses TRBV10-3 and TRBJ1-2, with D tentatively TRBD1 (6 bases). Germline V lookup: CDR1 ENHRY, CDR2 SYGVKD. The germline V and J ends were trimmed by 4 bases and 4 bases, with 16 bases remaining between them. The CDR3 has 15 residues. CDR3 region: CAISGQAVTTYGYTF. The CDR3 DNA reads TGTGCCATCAGTGGACAGGCCGTAACTACCTATGGCTACACCTTC.

The rearrangement joins TRBV7-9 to TRBJ2-6; no clear D. Between the trimmed V and J ends, which lost 5 bases and 2 bases, there was a span of 4 bases. Germline assignment: CDR1 SEHNR and CDR2 FQNEAQ (reference sequence). The CDR3 contains 13 residues. In DNA, the CDR3 is TGTGCCAGCAGCCAAGCTGGGGCCAACGTCCTGACTTTC. Translation: CASSQAGANVLTF.

The CDR3 spells CAYTESGDTQYF. The CDR3 DNA follows: TGTGCCTATACAGAATCGGGAGATACGCAGTATTTT. This chain joins TRBV30 and TRBJ2-3, with D unresolved. V was trimmed by 7 bases and J by 5 bases, leaving 13 bases between them. Germline assignment: CDR1 GTSNPN and CDR2 SVGIG (reference sequence). The CDR3 loop spans 12 amino acids.

V usage is TRBV2 and J usage is TRBJ1-1; tentatively, D is TRBD1 (6 bases). The germline gives CDR1 SNHLY, CDR2 FYNNEI. The CDR3 sequence is 16 residues long. Trimming stripped 1 base from V and 4 bases from J, with 16 bases between. This CDR3 reads CASSEDRGEFGTEAFF. The CDR3 bases are TGTGCCAGCAGTGAAGATAGGGGGGAGTTTGGCACTGAAGCTTTCTTT.

The CDR3 loop reads CASSPLEGPYGYTF. CDR3 coding DNA: TGTGCCAGCAGCCCCCTGGAAGGCCCGTATGGCTACACCTTC. J is TRBJ1-2 and V is TRBV7-2; D not resolved. The germline V gene has CDR1 SGHTA and CDR2 FQGNSA. V lost 5 bases to trimming and J lost 5 bases, with 15 bases between them. The CDR3 length is 14 residues. The complete variable domain, with remaining parts taken from reference TRBV7-2 and TRBJ1-2, reads GAGVSQSPSNKVTEKGKDVELRCDPISGHTALYWYRQSLGQGLEFLIYFQGNSAPDKSGLPSDRFSAERTGGSVSTLTIQRTQQEDSAVYLCASSPLEGPYGYTFGSGTRLTVV.

This clone came up a few times. The chain carries TRBV11-3 and TRBJ2-2, with D unresolved. Trimming stripped 1 base from V and 1 base from J, with 4 bases between. Germline assignment: CDR1 SGHNT and CDR2 YENEEA. CDR3 length: 14 residues. Written as DNA, the CDR3 is TGTGCCAGCAGCTTAGGAGGGAACACCGGGGAGCTGTTTTTT. This encodes CASSLGGNTGELFF.

The chain has TRBV11-1 and TRBJ2-1; a possible D gene is TRBD2 (6 bases). The V and J ends lost 6 bases and 9 bases respectively, with 9 bases between them. This CDR3 comprises 11 residues. The germline CDR1 and CDR2 sequences are SGHAT and FQDESV (reference sequence). CDR3 sequence (DNA): TGTGCCAGCAGGTTGGGGGGTGAGCAGTTCTTC. Translating it yields CASRLGGEQFF.

This rearrangement joins TRBV15 to TRBJ1-6; D uncertain. Germline V gene sequence: CDR1 LNHNV, CDR2 YYDKDF (reference sequence). V lost 3 bases, J lost 10 bases, and 10 bases lay in between. This CDR3 is built from 13 residues. CDR3 DNA: TGTGCCACCAGCAGCGACCTATGGTCACCCCTCCACTTT. It codes for CATSSDLWSPLHF.